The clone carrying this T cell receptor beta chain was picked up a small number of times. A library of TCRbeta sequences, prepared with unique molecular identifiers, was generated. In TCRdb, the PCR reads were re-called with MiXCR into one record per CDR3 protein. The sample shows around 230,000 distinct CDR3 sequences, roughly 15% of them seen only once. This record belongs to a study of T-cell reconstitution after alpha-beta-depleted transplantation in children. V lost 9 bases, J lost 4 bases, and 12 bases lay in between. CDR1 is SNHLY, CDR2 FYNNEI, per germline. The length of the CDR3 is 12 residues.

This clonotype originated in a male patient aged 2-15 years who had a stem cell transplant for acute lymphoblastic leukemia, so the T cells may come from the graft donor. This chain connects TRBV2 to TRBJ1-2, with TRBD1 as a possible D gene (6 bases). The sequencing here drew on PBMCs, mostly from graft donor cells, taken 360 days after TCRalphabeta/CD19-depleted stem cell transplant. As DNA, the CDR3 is TGTGCCAGTTACAGGGACATCTATGGCTACACCTTC. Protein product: CASYRDIYGYTF. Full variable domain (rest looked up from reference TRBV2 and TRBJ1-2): EPEVTQTPSHQVTQMGQEVILRCVPISNHLYFYWYRQILGQKVEFLVSFYNNEISEKSEIFDDQFSVERPDGSNFTLKIRSTKLEDSAMYFCASYRDIYGYTFGSGTRLTVV.